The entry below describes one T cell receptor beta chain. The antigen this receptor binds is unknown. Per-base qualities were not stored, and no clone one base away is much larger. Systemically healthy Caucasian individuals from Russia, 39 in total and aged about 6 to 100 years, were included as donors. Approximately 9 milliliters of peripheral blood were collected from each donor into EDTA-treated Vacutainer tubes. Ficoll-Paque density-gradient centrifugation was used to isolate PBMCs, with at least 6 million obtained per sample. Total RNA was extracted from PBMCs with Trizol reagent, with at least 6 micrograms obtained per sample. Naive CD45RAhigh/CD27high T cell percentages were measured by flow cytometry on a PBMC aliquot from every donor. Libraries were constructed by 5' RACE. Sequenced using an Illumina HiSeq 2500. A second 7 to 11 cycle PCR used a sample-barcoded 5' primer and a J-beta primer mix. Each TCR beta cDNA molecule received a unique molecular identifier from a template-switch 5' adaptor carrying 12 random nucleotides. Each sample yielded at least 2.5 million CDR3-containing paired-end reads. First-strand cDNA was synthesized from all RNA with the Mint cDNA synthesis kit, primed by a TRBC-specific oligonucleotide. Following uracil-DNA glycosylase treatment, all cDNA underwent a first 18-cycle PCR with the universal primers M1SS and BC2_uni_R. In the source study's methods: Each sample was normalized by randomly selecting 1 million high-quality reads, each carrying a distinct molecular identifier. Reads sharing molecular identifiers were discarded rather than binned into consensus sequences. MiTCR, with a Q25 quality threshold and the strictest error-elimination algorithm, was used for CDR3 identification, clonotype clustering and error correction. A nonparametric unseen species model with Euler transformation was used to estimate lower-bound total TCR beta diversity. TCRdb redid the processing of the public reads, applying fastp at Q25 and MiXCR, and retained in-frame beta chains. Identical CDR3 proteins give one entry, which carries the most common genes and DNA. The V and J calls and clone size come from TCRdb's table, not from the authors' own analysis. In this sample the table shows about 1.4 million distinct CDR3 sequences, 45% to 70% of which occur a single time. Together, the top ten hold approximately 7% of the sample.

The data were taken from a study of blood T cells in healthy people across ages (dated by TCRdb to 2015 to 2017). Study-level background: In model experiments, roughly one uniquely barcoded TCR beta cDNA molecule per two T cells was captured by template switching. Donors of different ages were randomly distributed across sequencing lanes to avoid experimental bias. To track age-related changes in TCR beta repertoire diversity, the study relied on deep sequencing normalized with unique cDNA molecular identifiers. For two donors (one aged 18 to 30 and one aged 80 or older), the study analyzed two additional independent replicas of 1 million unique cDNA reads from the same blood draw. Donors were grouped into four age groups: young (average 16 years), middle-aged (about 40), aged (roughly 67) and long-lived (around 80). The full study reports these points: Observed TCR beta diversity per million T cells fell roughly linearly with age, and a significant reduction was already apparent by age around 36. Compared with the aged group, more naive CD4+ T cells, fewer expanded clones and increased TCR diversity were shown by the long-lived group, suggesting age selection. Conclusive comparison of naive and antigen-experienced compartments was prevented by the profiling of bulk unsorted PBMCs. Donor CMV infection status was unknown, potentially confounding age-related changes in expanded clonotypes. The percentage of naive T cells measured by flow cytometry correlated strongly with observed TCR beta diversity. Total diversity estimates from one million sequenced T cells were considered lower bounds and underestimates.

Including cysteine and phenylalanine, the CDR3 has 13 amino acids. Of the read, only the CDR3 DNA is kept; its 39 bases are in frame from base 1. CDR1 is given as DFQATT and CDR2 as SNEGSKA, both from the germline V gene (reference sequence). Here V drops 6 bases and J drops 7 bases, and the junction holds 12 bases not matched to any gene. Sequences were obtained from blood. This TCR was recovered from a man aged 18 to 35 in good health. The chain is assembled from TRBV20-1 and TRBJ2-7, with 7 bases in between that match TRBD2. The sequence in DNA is TGCAGTGCCTCCGGGACTACGACAAAAGAGCAGTACTTC. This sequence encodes CSASGTTTKEQYF.